A single sample gave rise to the 2 T cell receptor beta chains below, sequenced in a study of OX40 agonist ivuxolimab in advanced cancers. The library was produced with the immunoSEQ multiplex PCR assay. TCRdb stores this immuneACCESS table with in-frame sequences only. Part of the clones is absent; in the studies checked, under half of the shortfall reflects unresolved V genes, and no reason is known for the rest. For this sample there are tens of thousands of clones; 83% appear just once. Of the sample, approximately 1.2% falls within the top ten clones. The source material was CD4+ or CD8+ T cells sorted from blood, sampled in a trial of the OX40 agonist ivuxolimab. All receptors derive from an adult with an advanced solid tumor such as melanoma, head and neck, liver or kidney cancer.

In this sample, this clone turned up once. The chain links TRBV29-1 to TRBJ2-7; 9 positions agree with TRBD2. The ends lost 6 bases at V and 3 bases at J; junction bases unmatched: 9. Germline V gene data show CDR1 as SQVTM and CDR2 as ANQGSEA. The CDR3 has 14 amino acids. The CDR3 nucleotides are TGCAGCGTGGCCGTTGGGCGGGGGGGCTACGAGCAGTACTTC. Encoded protein: CSVAVGRGGYEQYF.

The chain employs TRBV10-1 and TRBJ1-4, with a weak D call TRBD1 (5 bases). Trimming took 3 bases from V and 7 from J, leaving 6 bases between them. This CDR3 comprises 12 residues. Germline V gives CDR1 WNHNN, CDR2 SYGVQD (reference sequence). The CDR3 loop is CASSDQGEKLFF. The CDR3 DNA sequence: TGCGCCAGCAGTGATCAGGGTGAAAAACTGTTTTTT.